Described below is a single T cell receptor (beta chain) sequence and its context. Germline V CDR1 and CDR2: MNHEY, SMNVEV (reference sequence). V lost 5 bases and J 0 bases, leaving 16 bases between the germline ends. The CDR3 extends over 16 amino acids. These data belong to a study of technical replicates of blood from several donors. Generated by immunoSEQ multiplex PCR, the TCRdb table keeps only in-frame clones and is missing some. This table has around 90,000 clones, just under 95% appearing once. J is TRBJ1-1 and V is TRBV27; D might be TRBD1 (6 bases). This sequence originates from a human donor in good health. Sequenced material: T cells isolated from PBMCs. The CDR3 nucleotides are TGTGCCAGCAGTACTCACCCGGGACAAATGAACACTGAAGCTTTCTTT. This gives the protein CASSTHPGQMNTEAFF.